Shown below are 20 T cell receptor beta chains from a single sample sequenced in a study of blood T cell repertoires in COVID-19. Assay used: immunoSEQ multiplex PCR; TCRdb lists only in-frame clones, some missing. The sample gives about 110,000 clones, just over 85% of which show up once; under 2.5% is in the top ten. Sequencing was done on a sample of peripheral blood. These receptors came from a human donor in a cohort sampled during active COVID-19.

In this sample, this clone turned up once. This chain uses TRBV28 with TRBJ2-5; 12 bases match TRBD2. Unmatched junction bases numbered 8, after V lost 10 bases and J lost 5 bases. Germline CDR1 reads MDHEN; CDR2 reads SYDVKM. This CDR3 contains 14 residues. This CDR3 is CAIPLAGGAETQYF. The CDR3 DNA sequence: TGTGCCATCCCACTAGCGGGGGGCGCGGAGACCCAGTACTTC. Complete variable domain (other parts from reference TRBV28 and TRBJ2-5): DVKVTQSSRYLVKRTGEKVFLECVQDMDHENMFWYRQDPGLGLRLIYFSYDVKMKEKGDIPEGYSVSREKKERFSLILESASTNQTSMYLCAIPLAGGAETQYFGPGTRLLVL.

The rearrangement joins TRBV29-1 to TRBJ2-1; a possible D gene is TRBD1 (5 bases). V dropped 6 bases and J dropped 6 bases, with 21 bases sitting between them. This CDR3 is 15 amino acids long. Per the germline V gene, CDR1 is SQVTM and CDR2 is ANQGSEA. As DNA, the CDR3 is TGCAGCGTCCCGAAGGGGCCTAGTCTAGGCAATGAGCAGTTCTTC. It codes for CSVPKGPSLGNEQFF.

The genes are TRBV13 and TRBJ2-1; TRBD2 agrees at 7 bases. The length of the CDR3 is 21 residues. Germline loops: CDR1 PRHDT, CDR2 FYEKMQ (reference sequence). With V trimmed by 1 base and J by 3 bases, 21 bases remained unmatched. The CDR3 bases are TGTGCCAGCAGCTTAGAATCGGGGGGACTAAGAATACGACGCGGCTACAATGAGCAGTTCTTC. Translating it yields CASSLESGGLRIRRGYNEQFF. The whole variable domain, remainder taken from reference TRBV13 and TRBJ2-1, is AAGVIQSPRHLIKEKRETATLKCYPIPRHDTVYWYQQGPGQDPQFLISFYEKMQSDKGSIPDRFSAQQFSDYHSELNMSSLELGDSALYFCASSLESGGLRIRRGYNEQFFGPGTRLTVL.

The genes are TRBV11-3 and TRBJ2-2; 11 bases are shared with TRBD2. The CDR3 is 16 residues long. The germline V gene has CDR1 SGHNT and CDR2 YENEEA. The ends lost 6 bases at V and 1 base at J; junction bases unmatched: 4. This CDR3 reads CASRSGLAGNTGELFF. Written as DNA, the CDR3 is TGTGCCAGCAGATCCGGACTAGCGGGGAACACCGGGGAGCTGTTTTTT.

The chain couples TRBV2 to TRBJ1-1; a weak D match, TRBD1 (5 bases). CDR1 is SNHLY, CDR2 FYNNEI, per germline. There are 13 residues in the CDR3. V was trimmed by 7 bases and J by 6 bases, leaving 15 bases between them. Here the CDR3 reads CASTKGEGAEAFF. The CDR3 DNA sequence: TGTGCCAGCACCAAAGGGGAGGGCGCTGAAGCTTTCTTT.

The chain recombines TRBV21-1 with TRBJ1-5. TRBV21-1 is designated a pseudogene. The CDR3 extends over 16 amino acids. The CDR3: CASSKGGTARNQPQHF. Here the CDR3 DNA reads TGTGCCAGCAGCAAAGGTGGGACTGCGCGCAATCAGCCCCAGCATTTT.

This sequence joins TRBV7-9 and TRBJ1-2; D not certain. With 1 base removed from V and 0 bases from J, the gap between germline ends came to 6 bases. CDR1 and CDR2 (germline): SEHNR, FQNEAQ (reference sequence). The CDR3 has 14 residues. In DNA form, the CDR3 reads TGTGCCAGCAGCTTAGGACATTCTAACTATGGCTACACCTTC. This encodes CASSLGHSNYGYTF.

As DNA, the CDR3 is TGTGCCAGCAGCGCCCTAGTCCGGGGAAATTCACCCCTCCACTTT. It encodes CASSALVRGNSPLHF. The V call is TRBV3-1 (or the pseudogene TRBV3-2), the J call TRBJ1-6; D ambiguous. The CDR3 runs to 15 residues. V lost 5 bases to trimming and J lost 7 bases, with 15 bases between them. Germline CDR1 reads LGHDT; CDR2 reads YNNKEL (reference sequence).

About this clone itself: The germline gene is not matched at one end of the junction; a read error may be the cause. V and J are TRBV7-7 and TRBJ2-5; weak D call: TRBD2 (6 bases). The CDR3 is made up of 15 amino acids. Germline CDR1 reads SSHAT; CDR2 reads FNYEAQ (reference sequence). This CDR3 reads CASSPLGIGRETQYF. The DNA of the CDR3 is TGTGCTAGCAGCCCCCTAGGGATCGGGAGAGAGACCCAGTACTTC.

This clone has more than one count but fewer than ten. The chain joins TRBV5-1 to TRBJ1-1; 8 nucleotides match TRBD1. J was trimmed by 3 bases and V by 5 bases; bases with no gene match: 9. Per the germline V gene, CDR1 is SGHRS and CDR2 is YFSETQ. The CDR3 spans 15 residues. CDR3 DNA sequence: TGCGCCAGCAGATATGGACAGGGAAGGGACACTGAAGCTTTCTTT. It is translated as CASRYGQGRDTEAFF.

The V call is TRBV27, the J call TRBJ1-5; 7 bases agree with TRBD1. The CDR3 sequence is 15 residues long. V lost 4 bases to trimming and J lost 2 bases; unmatched junction nucleotides: 5. Germline-derived CDR1 and CDR2 are MNHEY and SMNVEV (reference sequence). The CDR3 DNA reads TGTGCCAGCAGTTCTGACAGGGCTGGCAATCAGCCCCAGCATTTT. Protein sequence: CASSSDRAGNQPQHF.

The rearrangement uses TRBV6-6 and TRBJ2-3, with 9 nucleotides matching TRBD1. CDR3 length: 15 residues. Germline V CDR1 and CDR2: MNHNY, SVGAGI (reference sequence). With 4 bases clipped from V and 6 bases from J, the junction kept 8 bases outside the gene matches. The CDR3 spells CASSSLGTGSDTQYF. The DNA for the CDR3 is TGTGCCAGCAGTTCCCTCGGGACAGGGTCGGATACGCAGTATTTT.

The chain carries TRBV5-6 and TRBJ1-1; D is undetermined. CDR1 is SGHDT and CDR2 is YYEEEE in the germline V gene. The CDR3 totals 14 residues. Trimming left V 1 base short and J 4 bases short, with 11 bases between. The CDR3 DNA is TGTGCCAGCAGCTTGAACCCGGGGTCCACTGAAGCTTTCTTT. Its protein is CASSLNPGSTEAFF.

This sequence joins TRBV5-5 and TRBJ2-7, with TRBD2 identical over 10 bases. This CDR3 has 16 residues. Looked up from germline, CDR1 is SGHKS and CDR2 is YYEKEE (reference sequence). V lost 1 base and J lost 2; bases outside the gene matches: 6. The CDR3 sequence is CASSLSPSGSPYEQYF. The CDR3 nucleotides are TGTGCCAGCAGCTTGTCGCCTAGCGGGAGCCCCTACGAGCAGTACTTC.

This rearrangement joins TRBV4-1 to TRBJ2-3, with D possibly TRBD2 on 6 matching bases. CDR3 length: 15 amino acids. V dropped 1 base and J dropped 11 bases, with 19 bases sitting between them. CDR1 MGHRA and CDR2 YSYEKL come from the germline V gene. CDR3 sequence: CASSQVAGGPLEQYF. In DNA, the CDR3 is TGCGCCAGCAGCCAAGTAGCCGGGGGACCCCTTGAGCAGTATTTT.

The chain uses TRBV5-5 and TRBJ2-6; D might be TRBD1 (6 bases). The V gene's germline CDR1 is SGHKS and CDR2 YYEKEE (reference sequence). V shed 8 bases and J shed 0 bases, with 18 bases lying between them. The CDR3 consists of 17 residues. In DNA, the CDR3 is TGTGCCAGTCAAAAGACAGGTCCAAGCTCTGGGGCCAACGTCCTGACTTTC. As protein: CASQKTGPSSGANVLTF.

The V and J genes are TRBV4-1 and TRBJ1-1; D is undetermined. The V gene's germline CDR1 is MGHRA and CDR2 YSYEKL. This CDR3 region has 11 residues. Between the trimmed V and J ends, which lost 0 bases and 10 bases, there was a span of 6 bases. The CDR3 region has the DNA TGCGCCAGCAGCCAAGATCTTCGAGCTTTCTTT. Its protein product is CASSQDLRAFF.

This chain joins TRBV11-2 and TRBJ2-7; D is ambiguous. V was trimmed by 10 bases and J by 2 bases, leaving 15 bases between them. The germline gives CDR1 SGHAT, CDR2 FQNNGV. CDR3 length: 13 residues. The CDR3 DNA is TGTGCCACCGCACCGAGAGCCGCCTACGAGCAGTACTTC. Protein sequence: CATAPRAAYEQYF. The variable domain in full, completed from reference TRBV11-2 and TRBJ2-7, reads EAGVAQSPRYKIIEKRQSVAFWCNPISGHATLYWYQQILGQGPKLLIQFQNNGVVDDSQLPKDRFSAERLKGVDSTLKIQPAKLEDSAVYLCATAPRAAYEQYFGPGTRLTVT.

V and J are TRBV18 and TRBJ2-5, with 13 bases aligning to TRBD2. The CDR3 consists of 16 residues. Unmatched junction bases numbered 6, after V lost 3 bases and J lost 5 bases. Germline-derived CDR1 and CDR2 are KGHSH and LQKENI. The CDR3 nucleotides read TGTGCCAGCTCACCGACGGGACTAGCGGGAAGCGAGACCCAGTACTTC. Its protein product is CASSPTGLAGSETQYF.

This chain joins TRBV7-9 and TRBJ2-3, with D perhaps matching TRBD2 (6 bases). This CDR3 comprises 14 residues. The germline V gene encodes CDR1 SEHNR and CDR2 FQNEAQ (reference sequence). V was cut by 8 bases and J by 2 bases, with 14 bases left in between. The CDR3 loop reads CASRDSSPTDTQYF. DNA for the CDR3: TGTGCCAGCCGGGACTCTTCCCCCACAGATACGCAGTATTTT.